This T cell receptor beta chain was profiled in a study of T cell responses to AZD1222 COVID-19 vaccine. Findings and limits, study-wide: Seropositive AZD1222 recipients at baseline numbered only five or six. When two AZD1222 doses had been given, Spike-specific TCR breadth and depth rose. CD4 TCRs covered the whole spike, strongest at regions 160-218 and 743-854.

On this clone: The antigen is undetermined.

Generated by immunoSEQ multiplex PCR, the TCRdb table keeps only in-frame clones and is missing some. The sample lists about 93,000 clones, around nine tenths occurring once. Germline CDR1 and CDR2: KGHDR and SFDVKD. The CDR3 is made up of 14 amino acids. V lost 0 bases and J lost 4, with 7 bases in between. The starting material was peripheral blood, obtained on day 0 of AZD1222 vaccination. The chain uses TRBV24-1 and TRBJ2-3; D may be TRBD2 (6 bases). This receptor was identified in an adult in good health. CDR3 amino acids: CATSDLPGADTQYF. CDR3 sequence (DNA): TGTGCCACCAGTGATTTGCCGGGAGCAGATACGCAGTATTTT.